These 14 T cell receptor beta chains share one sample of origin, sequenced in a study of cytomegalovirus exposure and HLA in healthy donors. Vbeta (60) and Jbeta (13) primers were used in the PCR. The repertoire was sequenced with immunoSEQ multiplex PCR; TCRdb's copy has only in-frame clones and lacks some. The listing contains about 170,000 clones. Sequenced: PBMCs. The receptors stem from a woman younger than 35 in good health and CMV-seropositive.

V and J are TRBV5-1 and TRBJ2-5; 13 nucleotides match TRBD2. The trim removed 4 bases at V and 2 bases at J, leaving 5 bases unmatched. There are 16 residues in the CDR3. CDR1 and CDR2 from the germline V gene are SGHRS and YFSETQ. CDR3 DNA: TGCGCCAGCAGCGCGGGACTAGCGGGGAATCAAGAGACCCAGTACTTC. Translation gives CASSAGLAGNQETQYF.

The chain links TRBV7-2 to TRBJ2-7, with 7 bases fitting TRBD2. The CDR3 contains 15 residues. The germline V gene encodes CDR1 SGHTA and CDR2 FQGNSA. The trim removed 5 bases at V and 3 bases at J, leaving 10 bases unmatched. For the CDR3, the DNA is TGTGCCAGCAGCACTAGAAGGCGGGGGAGCTACGAGCAGTACTTC. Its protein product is CASSTRRRGSYEQYF.

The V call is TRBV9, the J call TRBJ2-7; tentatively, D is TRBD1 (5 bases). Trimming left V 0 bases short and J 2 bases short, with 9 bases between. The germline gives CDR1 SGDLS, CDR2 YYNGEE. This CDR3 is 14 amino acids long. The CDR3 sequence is CASSVGQGPYEQYF. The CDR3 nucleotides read TGTGCCAGCAGCGTAGGGCAGGGTCCCTACGAGCAGTACTTC.

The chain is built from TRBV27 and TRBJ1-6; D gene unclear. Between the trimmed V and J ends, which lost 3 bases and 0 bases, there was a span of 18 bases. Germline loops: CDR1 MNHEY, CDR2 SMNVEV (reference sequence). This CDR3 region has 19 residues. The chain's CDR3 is CASSLESHPLSSYNSPLHF. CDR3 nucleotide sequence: TGTGCCAGCAGTTTGGAGAGCCACCCTCTGAGCTCCTATAATTCACCCCTCCACTTT.

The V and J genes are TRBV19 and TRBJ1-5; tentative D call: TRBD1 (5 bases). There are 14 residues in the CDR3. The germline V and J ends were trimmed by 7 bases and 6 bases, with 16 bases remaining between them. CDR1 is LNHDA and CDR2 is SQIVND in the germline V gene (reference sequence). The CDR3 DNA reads TGTGCCAGTACCTCCGGGGGTCGCAGTCAGCCCCAGCATTTT. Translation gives CASTSGGRSQPQHF.

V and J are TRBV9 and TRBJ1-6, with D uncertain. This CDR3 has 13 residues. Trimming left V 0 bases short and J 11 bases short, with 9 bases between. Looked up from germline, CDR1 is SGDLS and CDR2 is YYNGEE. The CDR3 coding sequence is TGTGCCAGCAGCGTAGATGAGTCGACACCCCTCCACTTT. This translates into CASSVDESTPLHF.

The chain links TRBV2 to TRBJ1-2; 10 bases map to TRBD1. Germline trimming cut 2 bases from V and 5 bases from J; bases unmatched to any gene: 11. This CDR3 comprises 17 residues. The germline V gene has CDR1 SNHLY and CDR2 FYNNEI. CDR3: CASSERAGTGVGYGYTF. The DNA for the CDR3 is TGTGCCAGCAGTGAACGCGCCGGGACAGGGGTTGGTTATGGCTACACCTTC.

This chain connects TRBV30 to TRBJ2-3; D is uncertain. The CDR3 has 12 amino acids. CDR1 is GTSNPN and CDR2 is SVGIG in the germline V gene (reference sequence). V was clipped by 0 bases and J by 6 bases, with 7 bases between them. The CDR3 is CAWSVSRDTQYF. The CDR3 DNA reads TGTGCCTGGAGTGTATCGCGGGATACGCAGTATTTT.

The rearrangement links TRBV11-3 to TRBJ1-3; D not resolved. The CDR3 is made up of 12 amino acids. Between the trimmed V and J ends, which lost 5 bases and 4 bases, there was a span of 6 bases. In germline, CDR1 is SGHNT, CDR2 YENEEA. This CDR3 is CASSLRGNTIYF. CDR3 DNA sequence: TGTGCCAGCAGCCTTCGGGGAAACACCATATATTTT.

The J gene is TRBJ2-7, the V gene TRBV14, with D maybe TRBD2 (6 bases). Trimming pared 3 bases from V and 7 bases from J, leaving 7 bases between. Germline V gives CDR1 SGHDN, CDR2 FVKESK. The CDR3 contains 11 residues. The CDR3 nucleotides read TGTGCCAGCAGCCAGGGGGGAGAGCAGTACTTC. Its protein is CASSQGGEQYF.

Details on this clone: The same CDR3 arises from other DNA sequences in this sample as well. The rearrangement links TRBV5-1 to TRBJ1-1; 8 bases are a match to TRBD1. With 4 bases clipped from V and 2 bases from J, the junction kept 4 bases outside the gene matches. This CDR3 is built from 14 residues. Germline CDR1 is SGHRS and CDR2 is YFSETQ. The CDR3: CASSPGTGNTEAFF. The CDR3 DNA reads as TGCGCCAGCAGCCCCGGGACAGGCAACACTGAAGCTTTCTTT.

CDR3 in amino acids: CASSEVGQGGSGNTIYF. The DNA for the CDR3 is TGTGCCAGCAGTGAAGTGGGACAGGGGGGATCTGGAAACACCATATATTTT. This chain connects TRBV2 to TRBJ1-3; 11 nucleotides line up with TRBD1. V lost 1 base, J lost 1 base, and 3 bases stayed unmatched. Germline CDR1 and CDR2: SNHLY and FYNNEI. The CDR3 has 17 residues.

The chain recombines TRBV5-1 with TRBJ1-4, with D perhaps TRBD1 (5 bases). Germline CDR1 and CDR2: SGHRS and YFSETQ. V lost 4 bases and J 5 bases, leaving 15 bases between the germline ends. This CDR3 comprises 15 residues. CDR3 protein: CASSQGLSINEKLFF. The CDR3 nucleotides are TGCGCCAGCAGCCAGGGACTTTCGATCAATGAAAAACTGTTTTTT. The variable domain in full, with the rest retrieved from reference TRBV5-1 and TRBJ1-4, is KAGVTQTPRYLIKTRGQQVTLSCSPISGHRSVSWYQQTPGQGLQFLFEYFSETQRNKGNFPGRFSGRQFSNSRSEMNVSTLELGDSALYLCASSQGLSINEKLFFGSGTQLSVL.

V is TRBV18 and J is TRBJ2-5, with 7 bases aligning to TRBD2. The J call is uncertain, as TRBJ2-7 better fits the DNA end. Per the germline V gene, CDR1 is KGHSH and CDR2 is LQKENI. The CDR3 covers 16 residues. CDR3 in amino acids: CASSPPSGGYGNEQYF. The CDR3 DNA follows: TGTGCCAGCTCACCACCATCCGGGGGGTATGGAAACGAGCAGTACTTC.